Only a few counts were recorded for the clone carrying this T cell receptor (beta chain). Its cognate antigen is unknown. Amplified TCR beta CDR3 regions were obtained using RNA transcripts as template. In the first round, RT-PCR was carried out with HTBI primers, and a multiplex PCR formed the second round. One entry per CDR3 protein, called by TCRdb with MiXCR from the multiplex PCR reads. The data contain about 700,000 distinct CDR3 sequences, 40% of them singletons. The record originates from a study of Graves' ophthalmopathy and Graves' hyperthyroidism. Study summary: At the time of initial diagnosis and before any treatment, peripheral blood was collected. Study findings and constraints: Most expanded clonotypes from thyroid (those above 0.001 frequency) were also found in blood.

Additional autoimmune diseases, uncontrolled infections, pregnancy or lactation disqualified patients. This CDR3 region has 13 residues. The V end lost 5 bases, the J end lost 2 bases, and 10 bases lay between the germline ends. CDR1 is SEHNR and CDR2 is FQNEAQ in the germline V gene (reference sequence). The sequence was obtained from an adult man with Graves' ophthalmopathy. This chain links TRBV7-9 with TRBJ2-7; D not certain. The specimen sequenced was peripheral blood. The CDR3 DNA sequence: TGTGCCAGCAGCCAAACAAGGACCTACGAGCAGTACTTC. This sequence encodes CASSQTRTYEQYF.